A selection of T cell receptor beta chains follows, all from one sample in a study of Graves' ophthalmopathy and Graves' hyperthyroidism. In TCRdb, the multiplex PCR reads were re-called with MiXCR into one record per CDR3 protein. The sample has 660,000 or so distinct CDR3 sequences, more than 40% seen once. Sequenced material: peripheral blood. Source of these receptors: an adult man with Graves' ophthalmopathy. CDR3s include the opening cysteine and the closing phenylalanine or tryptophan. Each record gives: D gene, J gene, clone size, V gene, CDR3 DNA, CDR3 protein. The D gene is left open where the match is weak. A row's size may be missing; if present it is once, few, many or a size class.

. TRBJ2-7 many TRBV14 TGTGCCAGCAGCCAAGGCCTATCACAGTCCTACGAGCAGTACTTC CASSQGLSQSYEQYF
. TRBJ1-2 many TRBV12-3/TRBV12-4 TGTGCCAGCAGTTTACCCGCGGCACCTTGGGGGGGCTACACCTTC CASSLPAAPWGGYTF
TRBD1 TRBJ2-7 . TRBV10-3 TGTGCCATCAGTTACTCGGGGACAGAGCCCTACGAGCAGTACTTC CAISYSGTEPYEQYF
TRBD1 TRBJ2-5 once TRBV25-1 TGTGCCAGCAGTGAACGGGGGACAGGGGAATTCCAAGAGACCCAGTACTTC CASSERGTGEFQETQYF
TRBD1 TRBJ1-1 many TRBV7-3 TGTGCCAGCAGCGCGACAGGGGGTGACACTGAAGCTTTCTTT CASSATGGDTEAFF
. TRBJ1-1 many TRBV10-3 TGTGCCATCACCGAGCGACAGTCGAGTTCGAACACTGAAGCTTTCTTT CAITERQSSSNTEAFF
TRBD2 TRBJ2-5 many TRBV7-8 TGTGCCAGCAGCTTATGGGCTAGCGGGGGCCCTGAGGAAGAGACCCAGTACTTC CASSLWASGGPEEETQYF
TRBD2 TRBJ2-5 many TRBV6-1 TGTGCCAGCAGAGCGGGGGGGGTTCAAGAGACCCAGTACTTC CASRAGGVQETQYF
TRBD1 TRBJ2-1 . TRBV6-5 TGTGCCAGCAGTTACCAACAGGGGGCTTTAGGTGAGCAGTTCTTC CASSYQQGALGEQFF
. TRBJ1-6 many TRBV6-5 TGTGCCAGCAGTTACTCGAAGGGATCACCCCTCCACTTT CASSYSKGSPLHF
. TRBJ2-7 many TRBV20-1 TGCAGTGCTTTTACTCCTCCGGGCGAGGAGCAGTACTTC CSAFTPPGEEQYF
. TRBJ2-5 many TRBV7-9 TGTGCCAGCAGCTTCGATCCCACGGAGACCCAGTACTTC CASSFDPTETQYF
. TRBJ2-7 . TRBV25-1 TGTGCCAGCAGTGAATATCCCGGGACGGCCGGTCCCGAGCAGTACTTC CASSEYPGTAGPEQYF
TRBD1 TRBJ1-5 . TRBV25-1 TGTGCCAGCAGTGAACCGGGACAGCCTAATCAGCCCCAGCATTTT CASSEPGQPNQPQHF
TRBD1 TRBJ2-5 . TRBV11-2 TGTGCCAGCAGCCGTCCCGGGACAGGGGCCGGAAAGACCCAGTACTTC CASSRPGTGAGKTQYF
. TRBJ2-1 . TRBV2 TGTGCCAGCAGTGAAGGGGCTCCATACAATGAGCAGTTCTTC CASSEGAPYNEQFF
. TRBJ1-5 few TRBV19 TGTGCCAGTAGTATAGCACCAGGGGTATTGGGGGTTCAGCCCCAGCATTTT CASSIAPGVLGVQPQHF
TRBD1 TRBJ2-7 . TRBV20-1 TGCAGTGCTAGCGGACAGGGAGTATCGACCGGGGAGCTGTACTTC CSASGQGVSTGELYF
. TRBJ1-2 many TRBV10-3 TGTGCCATATACGGCCAGGCCGGGGGCTACACCTTC CAIYGQAGGYTF
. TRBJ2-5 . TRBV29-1 TGCAGCGTTGGTGCAGGGTCCTGGGGCCAGTACTTC CSVGAGSWGQYF
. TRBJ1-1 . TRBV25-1 TGTGCCAGCAGCGCCCGGGGAGGCCTTGAAGCTTTCTTT CASSARGGLEAFF
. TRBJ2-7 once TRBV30 TGTGCCGGCGGACAGTCCTACGAGCAGTACTTC CAGGQSYEQYF
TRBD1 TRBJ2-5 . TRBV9 TGTGCCAGCTCACCAGTTGCCGGGACAGGGAAGACCCAGTACTTC CASSPVAGTGKTQYF
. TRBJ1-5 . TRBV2 TGTGCCAGCAGTGAACGGGGAGAGACCCAGCATTTT CASSERGETQHF
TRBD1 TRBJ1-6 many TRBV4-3 TGCGCCAGCAGCCCAGACAGGGGGCGGGATTCACCCCTCCACTTT CASSPDRGRDSPLHF
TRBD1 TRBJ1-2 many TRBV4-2 TGTGCCAGCAGCTATGGGACAGGGGTTGGCTACACCTTC CASSYGTGVGYTF
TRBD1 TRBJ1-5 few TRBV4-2 TGTGCCAGCAGCCAAAACAGGGGACCACAGCCCCAGCATTTT CASSQNRGPQPQHF
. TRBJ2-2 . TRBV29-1 TGCAGCGGTGACAGGTTGGAGCTGTTTTTT CSGDRLELFF
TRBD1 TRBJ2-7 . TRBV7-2 TGTGCCAGCAGCGGGACAGGGGAGGGCGAGCAGTACTTC CASSGTGEGEQYF
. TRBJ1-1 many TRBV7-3 TGTGCCAGCAGCTTGTTACCGGGGGACACTGAAGCTTTCTTT CASSLLPGDTEAFF
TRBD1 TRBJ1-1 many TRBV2 TGTGCCAGCAGTTCCGGGACAGGGGTTCCTTTCTTT CASSSGTGVPFF
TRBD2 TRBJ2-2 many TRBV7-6 TGTGCCAGCAGCTTTAGCGGGGCGACCGGGGAGCTGTTTTTT CASSFSGATGELFF
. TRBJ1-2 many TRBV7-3 TGTGCCAGCAGCTTTGGCGGACTCGATGGCTACACCTTC CASSFGGLDGYTF
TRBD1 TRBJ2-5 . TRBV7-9 TGTGCCAGCAGCCTCACAGGGGACAATCAGCCCCAGTACTTC CASSLTGDNQPQYF
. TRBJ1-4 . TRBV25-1 TGTGCCAGCAGTGAAGGGGGGCTGAATGAAAAACTGTTTTTT CASSEGGLNEKLFF
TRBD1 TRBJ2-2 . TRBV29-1 TGCAGCACCCGGGACAGGGGGCCGGGGGGGCCCGGGGAGCTGTTTTTT CSTRDRGPGGPGELFF
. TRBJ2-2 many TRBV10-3 TGTGCCATCAGTGAAGCAGCCGGGGAGCTGTTTTTT CAISEAAGELFF
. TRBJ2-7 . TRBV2 TGTGCCAGCAGTTCGAGGGATGGGGTAACCGGGGAGTACTTC CASSSRDGVTGEYF
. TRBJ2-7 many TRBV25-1 TGTGCCAGCAGTGAAGGAGTAAACTACGAGCAGTACTTC CASSEGVNYEQYF
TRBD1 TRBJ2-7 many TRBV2 TGTGCCAGCAGGTGGGACAGCGCCTACGAGCAGTACTTC CASRWDSAYEQYF
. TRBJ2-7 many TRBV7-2 TGTGCCAGCAGCTTAGTCTGGACAGCCACCTACGAGCAGTACTTC CASSLVWTATYEQYF
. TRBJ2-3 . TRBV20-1 TGCAGTGCTAGAGAGGTCCGCACAGATACGCAGTATTTT CSAREVRTDTQYF